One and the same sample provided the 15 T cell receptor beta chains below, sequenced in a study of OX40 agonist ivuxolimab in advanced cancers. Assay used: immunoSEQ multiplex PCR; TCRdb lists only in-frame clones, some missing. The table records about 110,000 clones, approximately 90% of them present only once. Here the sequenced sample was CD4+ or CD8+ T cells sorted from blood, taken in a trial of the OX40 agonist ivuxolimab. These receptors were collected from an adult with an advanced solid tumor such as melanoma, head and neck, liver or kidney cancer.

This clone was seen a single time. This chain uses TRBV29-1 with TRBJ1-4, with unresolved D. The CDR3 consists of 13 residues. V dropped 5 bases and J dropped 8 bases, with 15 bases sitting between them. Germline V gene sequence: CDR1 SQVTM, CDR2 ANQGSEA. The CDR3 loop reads CSVQRITGEKLFF. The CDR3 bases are TGCAGCGTTCAACGGATAACTGGCGAAAAACTGTTTTTT.

This chain's CDR3 is CASSPLGGGAYEQYF. The CDR3 DNA reads as TGCGCCAGCAGCCCTCTCGGCGGGGGTGCCTACGAGCAGTACTTC. J is TRBJ2-7 and V is TRBV4-3; 7 nucleotides match TRBD2. The CDR3 has 15 residues. Looked up from germline, CDR1 is LGHNA and CDR2 is YSLEER. V lost 4 bases and J lost 2; bases outside the gene matches: 8.

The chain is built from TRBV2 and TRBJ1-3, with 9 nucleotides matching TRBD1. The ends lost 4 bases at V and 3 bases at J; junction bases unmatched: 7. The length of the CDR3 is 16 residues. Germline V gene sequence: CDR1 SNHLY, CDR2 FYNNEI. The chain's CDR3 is CASSVDRGVFGNTIYF. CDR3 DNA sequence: TGTGCCAGCAGTGTCGACAGGGGGGTATTTGGAAACACCATATATTTT.

CDR3 residues: CSVGTNSYEQYF. In nucleotides, the CDR3 is TGCAGCGTCGGGACTAACTCCTACGAGCAGTACTTC. This sequence joins TRBV29-1 and TRBJ2-7, with 7 bases that match TRBD2. J lost 0 bases, V lost 6 bases, and 2 bases had no gene match. The germline V gene encodes CDR1 SQVTM and CDR2 ANQGSEA. The CDR3 has 12 residues.

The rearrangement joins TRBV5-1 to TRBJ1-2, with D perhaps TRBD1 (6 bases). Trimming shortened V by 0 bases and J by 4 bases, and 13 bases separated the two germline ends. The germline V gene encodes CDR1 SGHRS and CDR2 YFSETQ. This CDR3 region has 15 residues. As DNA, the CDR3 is TGCGCCAGCAGCTTGGATATGGGGGCAAGCTATGGCTACACCTTC. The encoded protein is CASSLDMGASYGYTF.

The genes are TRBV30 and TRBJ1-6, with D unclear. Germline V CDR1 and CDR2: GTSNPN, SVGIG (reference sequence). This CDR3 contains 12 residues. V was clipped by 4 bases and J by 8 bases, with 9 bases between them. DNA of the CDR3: TGTGCCTGGAATCACGGGGATTCACCCCTCCACTTT. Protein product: CAWNHGDSPLHF. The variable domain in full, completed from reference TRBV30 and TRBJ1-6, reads SQTIHQWPATLVQPVGSPLSLECTVEGTSNPNLYWYRQAAGRGLQLLFYSVGIGQISSEVPQNLSASRPQDRQFILSSKKLLLSDSGFYLCAWNHGDSPLHFGNGTRLTVT.

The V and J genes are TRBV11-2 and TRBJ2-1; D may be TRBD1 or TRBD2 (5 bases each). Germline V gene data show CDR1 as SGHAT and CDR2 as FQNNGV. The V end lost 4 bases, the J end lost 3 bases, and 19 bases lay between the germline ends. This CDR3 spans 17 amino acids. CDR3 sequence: CASSSRNGARVYNEQFF. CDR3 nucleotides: TGTGCCAGCAGCTCAAGAAACGGGGCGCGGGTCTACAATGAGCAGTTCTTC.

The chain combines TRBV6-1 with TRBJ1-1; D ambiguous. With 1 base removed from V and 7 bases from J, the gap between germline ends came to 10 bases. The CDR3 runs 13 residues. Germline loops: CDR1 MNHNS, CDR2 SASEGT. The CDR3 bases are TGTGCCAGCAGTGAAGGTCAGTCCCTTGAAGCTTTCTTT. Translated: CASSEGQSLEAFF.

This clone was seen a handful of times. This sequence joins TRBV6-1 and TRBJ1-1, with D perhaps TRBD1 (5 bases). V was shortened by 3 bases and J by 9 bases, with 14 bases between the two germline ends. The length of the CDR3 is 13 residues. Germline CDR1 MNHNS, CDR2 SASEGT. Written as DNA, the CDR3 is TGTGCCAGCAGTGAGGATTTCGAGGACAAAGCTTTCTTT. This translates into CASSEDFEDKAFF.

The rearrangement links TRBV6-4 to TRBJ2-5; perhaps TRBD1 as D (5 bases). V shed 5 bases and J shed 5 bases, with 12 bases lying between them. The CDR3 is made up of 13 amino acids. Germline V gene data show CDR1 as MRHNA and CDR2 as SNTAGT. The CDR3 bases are TGTGCCAGCAGTCGGACACTCGACGAGACCCAGTACTTC. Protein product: CASSRTLDETQYF.

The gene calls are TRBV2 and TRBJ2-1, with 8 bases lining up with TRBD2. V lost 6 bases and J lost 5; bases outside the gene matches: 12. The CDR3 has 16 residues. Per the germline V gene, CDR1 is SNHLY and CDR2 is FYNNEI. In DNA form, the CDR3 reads TGTGCCAGCAGATCGAGCGGGAGTGGAGGCAACAATGAGCAGTTCTTC. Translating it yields CASRSSGSGGNNEQFF. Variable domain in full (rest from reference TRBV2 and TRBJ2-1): EPEVTQTPSHQVTQMGQEVILRCVPISNHLYFYWYRQILGQKVEFLVSFYNNEISEKSEIFDDQFSVERPDGSNFTLKIRSTKLEDSAMYFCASRSSGSGGNNEQFFGPGTRLTVL.

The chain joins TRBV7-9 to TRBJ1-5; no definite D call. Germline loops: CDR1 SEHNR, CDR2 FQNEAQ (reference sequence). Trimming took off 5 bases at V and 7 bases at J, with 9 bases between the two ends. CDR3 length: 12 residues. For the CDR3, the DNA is TGTGCCAGCAGCCCCAGAGACCAGCCCCAGCATTTT. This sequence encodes CASSPRDQPQHF.

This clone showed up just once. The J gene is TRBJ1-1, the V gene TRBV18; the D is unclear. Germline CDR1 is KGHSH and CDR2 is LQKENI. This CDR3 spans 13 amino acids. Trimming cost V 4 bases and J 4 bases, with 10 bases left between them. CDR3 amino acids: CASSLQSGTEAFF. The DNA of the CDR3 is TGTGCCAGCTCACTTCAAAGTGGCACTGAAGCTTTCTTT.

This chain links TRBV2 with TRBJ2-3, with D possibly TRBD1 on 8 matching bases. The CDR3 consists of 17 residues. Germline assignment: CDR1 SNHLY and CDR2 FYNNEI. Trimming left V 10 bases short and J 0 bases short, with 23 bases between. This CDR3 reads CATYTGGVRYSTDTQYF. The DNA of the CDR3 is TGTGCCACTTACACAGGGGGGGTCAGGTACAGCACAGATACGCAGTATTTT.

DNA for the CDR3: TGTGCCAGCAGCCCCAGGACGCATTCCTACGAGCAGTACTTC. Protein sequence: CASSPRTHSYEQYF. The V and J genes are TRBV9 and TRBJ2-7; no reliable D call. Germline CDR1 SGDLS, CDR2 YYNGEE. The germline V and J ends were trimmed by 4 bases and 1 base, with 12 bases remaining between them. The CDR3 extends over 14 amino acids.